This is a list of T cell receptor beta chains from one sample in a study of cytomegalovirus exposure and HLA in healthy donors. The protocol was immunoSEQ multiplex PCR, while the TCRdb copy is restricted to in-frame clones and leaves out a portion. This repertoire shows 95,000 to 120,000 clones, about 80% found once; its top ten account for approximately 5%. The sequenced sample consisted of PBMCs. The receptors originated from a woman aged 25 to 45 in good health and CMV-seropositive. Each CDR3 is given with its conserved first and last residue. D genes are given only for firm matches.

TRBV5-6,TRBJ1-3,TRBD1,CASGPGTAGNTIYF,TGTGCCAGCGGCCCCGGGACAGCTGGAAACACCATATATTTT
TRBV29-1,TRBJ1-2,TRBD1,CSARDRSLGYGYTF,TGCAGCGCACGGGACAGGAGTTTGGGTTATGGCTACACCTTC
TRBV18,TRBJ2-1,.,CASSDMDSYNEQFF,TGTGCCAGCTCAGACATGGACAGCTACAATGAGCAGTTCTTC
TRBV11-3,TRBJ1-2,.,CASSLARPGITF,TGTGCCAGCAGCTTAGCGAGGCCAGGGATCACCTTC
TRBV2,TRBJ2-2,.,CASRLLLRAGELFF,TGTGCCAGCAGACTTCTCTTGAGGGCCGGGGAGCTGTTTTTT
TRBV29-1,TRBJ2-1,TRBD2,CSVGRTSGNNEQFF,TGCAGCGTTGGGAGGACTAGCGGGAACAATGAGCAGTTCTTC
TRBV11-2,TRBJ1-4,TRBD1,CASSRKVSTPGQGPEKLFF,TGTGCCAGCAGCCGGAAGGTGTCCACACCGGGACAGGGCCCTGAAAAACTGTTTTTT
TRBV5-8,TRBJ2-3,.,CASSLDSSTDTQYF,TGTGCCAGCAGCTTGGACAGCTCCACAGATACGCAGTATTTT
TRBV30,TRBJ2-1,TRBD2,CAWSVTRTSGSLQFNEQFF,TGTGCCTGGAGTGTAACGCGTACTAGCGGGAGTCTACAATTCAATGAGCAGTTCTTC
TRBV13,TRBJ1-4,.,CASSRRTNNEKLFF,TGTGCCAGCAGCCGTAGGACAAATAATGAAAAACTGTTTTTT
TRBV6-5,TRBJ1-2,.,CASRGGGRGYTF,TGTGCCAGTAGGGGCGGTGGTCGGGGCTACACCTTC
TRBV18,TRBJ1-1,TRBD1,CASSPGTGGTEAFF,TGTGCCAGCTCACCCGGGACAGGGGGAACTGAAGCTTTCTTT
TRBV27,TRBJ2-1,TRBD2,CASSDGTSGGSYNEQFF,TGTGCCAGCAGTGACGGGACTAGCGGGGGATCTTACAATGAGCAGTTCTTC
TRBV5-1,TRBJ1-2,TRBD1,CASSSGQGPYGYTF,TGCGCCAGCAGCAGTGGACAGGGGCCCTATGGCTACACCTTC
TRBV7-2,TRBJ2-5,TRBD1,CASGRRTGARETQYF,TGTGCCAGCGGACGTAGGACAGGGGCAAGGGAGACCCAGTACTTC
TRBV11-3,TRBJ2-7,.,CASSLVSSGLEQYF,TGTGCCAGCAGCTTAGTAAGCTCTGGGCTCGAGCAGTACTTC
TRBV2,TRBJ1-6,.,CASSVGNSPLHF,TGTGCCAGCAGTGTTGGCAATTCACCCCTCCACTTT
TRBV5-1,TRBJ1-1,.,CASSYGQNTEAFF,TGCGCCAGCAGCTACGGACAGAACACTGAAGCTTTCTTT